This T cell receptor beta chain was sequenced for a study of T cell responses to AZD1222 COVID-19 vaccine. Study results and limitations: After the peak T cell response, and only then, were repertoires sampled. Receipt of two AZD1222 doses was followed by a rise in Spike-specific TCR breadth and depth. Clonal diversity may have been underestimated in mostly white British donors.

Germline CDR1 reads MNHEY; CDR2 reads SMNVEV (reference sequence). With 5 bases removed from V and 7 bases from J, the gap between germline ends came to 9 bases. This CDR3 comprises 13 residues. Sequenced by immunoSEQ multiplex PCR; TCRdb stores in-frame clones only, minus some. The repertoire holds approximately 130,000 clones, with roughly 91% as singletons. A word on this clone: Its antigen is not identified.

The rearrangement uses TRBV27 and TRBJ1-6, with D tentatively TRBD1 (6 bases). The clonotype was recovered from an adult in good health. Sequenced here: peripheral blood, sampled on day 0 of AZD1222 vaccination. The CDR3 here is CASSLGANSPLHF. The CDR3 DNA is TGTGCCAGCAGTCTGGGGGCGAATTCACCCCTCCACTTT.